Sequencing of this T cell receptor beta chain was carried out in a study of shared clonotypes between healthy human individuals. Trimming left V 2 bases short and J 0 bases short, with 7 bases between. Germline values: CDR1 MNHEY, CDR2 SVGAGI. The CDR3 has 15 amino acids. Profiled with immunoSEQ multiplex PCR; TCRdb holds only in-frame clones, not every one. The sample includes fewer than 550,000 clones, roughly 85% of them seen just once. J is TRBJ1-4 and V is TRBV6-5; no clear D. The TCR was taken from a woman in her forties in good health. Some clones in this sample may be carry-over from other donors' samples. Sequencing was performed on PBMCs. The CDR3 sequence is CASSYVGATNEKLFF. For the CDR3, the DNA is TGTGCCAGCAGTTACGTGGGTGCAACTAATGAAAAACTGTTTTTT.